A single sample is the source of the 19 T cell receptor beta chains below, sequenced in a study of shared clonotypes between healthy human individuals. TCRdb's copy holds only in-frame clones and misses some; the assay was immunoSEQ multiplex PCR. This table has roughly 600,000 clones, more than 95% appearing once. Positive CCR7 selection of CD45RO-negative cells yielded the naive CD8 cells, and terminally differentiated effector memory CD45RA+ cells were excluded. The sample was naive CD8+ T cells sorted from blood. Receptors originate from a man aged 30 to 45 in good health.

V is TRBV5-1 and J is TRBJ1-1; 12 bases are a match to TRBD1. Germline V gene sequence: CDR1 SGHRS, CDR2 YFSETQ. This CDR3 is 17 amino acids long. V lost 1 base to trimming and J lost 1 base; unmatched junction nucleotides: 5. DNA of the CDR3: TGCGCCAGCAGCTTGTGGGGACAGGGGGCGGAGAACACTGAAGCTTTCTTT. This translates into CASSLWGQGAENTEAFF.

The chain links TRBV19 to TRBJ1-1; 9 nucleotides match TRBD1. Looked up from germline, CDR1 is LNHDA and CDR2 is SQIVND (reference sequence). After removal of 5 bases from V and 2 bases from J, the junction contained 6 bases not matched to a gene. The CDR3 consists of 15 residues. The CDR3 loop is CASSVGQGINTEAFF. CDR3 DNA: TGTGCCAGTAGTGTAGGACAGGGGATAAACACTGAAGCTTTCTTT.

The V gene is TRBV10-2, the J gene TRBJ2-7, with unresolved D. This CDR3 contains 12 residues. Trimming removed 0 bases at V and 3 bases at J, with 3 bases between. Germline values: CDR1 WSHSY, CDR2 SAAADI. DNA for the CDR3: TGCGCCAGCAGTGAGTCGGACTACGAGCAGTACTTC. It yields the protein CASSESDYEQYF.

This clone has more than one count but fewer than ten. This sequence joins TRBV27 and TRBJ2-3, with 14 bases aligning to TRBD2. The CDR3 is 17 amino acids. Per germline, CDR1 MNHEY and CDR2 SMNVEV (reference sequence). Trimming cost V 7 bases and J 2 bases; bases outside gene matches: 8. The CDR3 DNA reads TGTGCCAGCACGGGACTAGCGGGAGAGGGGGTCACAGATACGCAGTATTTT. Its translation: CASTGLAGEGVTDTQYF.

The chain links TRBV6-1 to TRBJ2-7; D is uncertain. Germline V gene data show CDR1 as MNHNS and CDR2 as SASEGT. The CDR3 consists of 10 residues. The V end lost 8 bases, the J end lost 1 base, and 3 bases lay between the germline ends. CDR3 amino acids: CASVSYEQYF. CDR3 DNA sequence: TGTGCCAGCGTTTCCTACGAGCAGTACTTC.

The CDR3 sequence: CSVEDRDMGYNEQFF. The CDR3 coding sequence is TGCAGCGTTGAAGATCGGGACATGGGTTACAATGAGCAGTTCTTC. V and J are TRBV29-1 and TRBJ2-1, with D possibly TRBD1 on 6 matching bases. The CDR3 runs to 15 residues. The V end was cut by 0 bases, the J end by 4 bases, with 13 bases between. Germline assignment: CDR1 SQVTM and CDR2 ANQGSEA.

The gene calls are TRBV28 and TRBJ2-7; 7 bases align to TRBD1. Per germline, CDR1 MDHEN and CDR2 SYDVKM. J was trimmed by 4 bases and V by 4 bases; bases with no gene match: 22. This CDR3 has 19 amino acids. DNA for the CDR3: TGTGCCAGCAGTTCCATAACGAACAGGGGCACGGAGTTTCCTTACGAGCAGTACTTC. Amino acid sequence: CASSSITNRGTEFPYEQYF.

This chain joins TRBV29-1 and TRBJ1-4; no clear D gene. In germline, CDR1 is SQVTM, CDR2 ANQGSEA. The CDR3 contains 12 residues. V lost 0 bases to trimming and J lost 8 bases, with 7 bases between them. This CDR3 is CSVEEMGEKLFF. The CDR3 coding sequence is TGCAGCGTTGAAGAGATGGGGGAAAAACTGTTTTTT.

V usage is TRBV7-2 and J usage is TRBJ2-7, with 7 positions matching TRBD2. The CDR3 totals 14 residues. CDR1 SGHTA and CDR2 FQGNSA come from the germline V gene. CDR3 DNA: TGTGCAGCCGCCAAGGCTTACCAGCGGGGAGAGCAGTACTTC. Translation gives CAAAKAYQRGEQYF.

V gene TRBV28 combines with J gene TRBJ2-7, with 10 nucleotides matching TRBD2. V was pared by 5 bases and J by 3 bases, with 7 bases of the junction left unmatched. The CDR3 covers 15 residues. CDR1 is MDHEN and CDR2 is SYDVKM in the germline V gene. The CDR3 reads CASSPIAGGRYEQYF. CDR3 nucleotide sequence: TGTGCCAGCAGTCCTATAGCGGGAGGCCGCTACGAGCAGTACTTC.

The chain carries TRBV13 and TRBJ2-7; 10 nucleotides align to TRBD1. This CDR3 has 15 residues. The V segment lost 6 bases and the J segment 4 bases; nucleotides outside the gene matches: 9. The germline gives CDR1 PRHDT, CDR2 FYEKMQ (reference sequence). CDR3 nucleotide sequence: TGTGCCAGCAGGCACACGGGACAGGGGAGGTACGAGCAGTACTTC. Encoded protein: CASRHTGQGRYEQYF.

The rearrangement links TRBV9 to TRBJ2-1; D could derive from TRBD1 or TRBD2 (6 bases each). V was clipped by 3 bases and J by 6 bases, with 13 bases between them. From germline, CDR1 is SGDLS and CDR2 YYNGEE. There are 14 residues in the CDR3. The CDR3 here is CASSEGDLFNEQFF. The CDR3 bases are TGTGCCAGCAGCGAGGGGGACTTGTTCAATGAGCAGTTCTTC.

In nucleotides, the CDR3 is TGTGCCAGCAGCGTCGGACGGAGGGTCTACGAGCAGTACTTC. Its protein product is CASSVGRRVYEQYF. The rearrangement uses TRBV5-6 and TRBJ2-7; perhaps TRBD2 as D (6 bases). Germline V gene sequence: CDR1 SGHDT, CDR2 YYEEEE. This CDR3 has 14 residues. The ends were cut back, 4 bases at V and 3 bases at J, with 14 bases in the middle.

V is TRBV13 and J is TRBJ2-2; D is ambiguous. CDR3 size: 14 residues. Germline CDR1 is PRHDT and CDR2 is FYEKMQ (reference sequence). V lost 1 base and J 4 bases, leaving 7 bases between the germline ends. The CDR3 bases are TGTGCCAGCAGCTTAGTTCTTCGCACCGGGGAGCTGTTTTTT. Amino acids: CASSLVLRTGELFF.

The genes are TRBV27 and TRBJ1-5, with 8 bases that match TRBD1. Trimming cost V 6 bases and J 3 bases; bases outside gene matches: 10. The CDR3 covers 16 residues. Germline CDR1 reads MNHEY; CDR2 reads SMNVEV (reference sequence). CDR3 sequence reads: CASRPASTGANQPQHF. In DNA, the CDR3 is TGTGCCAGCAGACCCGCCTCGACAGGGGCCAATCAGCCCCAGCATTTT.

This clone appeared a few times. This chain joins TRBV28 and TRBJ1-5, with 9 bases lining up with TRBD1. CDR3 length: 19 amino acids. Unmatched junction bases numbered 20, after V lost 6 bases and J lost 5 bases. Germline CDR1 and CDR2: MDHEN and SYDVKM. CDR3 sequence reads: CASRLTRFDRGNQDQPQHF. The CDR3 coding sequence is TGTGCCAGCAGGCTTACTCGCTTCGACAGGGGGAACCAAGATCAGCCCCAGCATTTT.

This clone is a singleton in its sample. The chain carries TRBV28 and TRBJ2-7, with 13 bases matching TRBD2. Trimming removed 7 bases from V and 7 bases from J; junction bases left unmatched: 16. Per the germline V gene, CDR1 is MDHEN and CDR2 is SYDVKM. CDR3 length: 17 residues. CDR3 in DNA: TGTGCCAGCACCCTGGGACTAGCGGGATGGGGTCTCGGGGAGCAGTACTTC. Translating gives CASTLGLAGWGLGEQYF.

The chain has TRBV5-5 and TRBJ2-5; TRBD1 agrees at 9 bases. The length of the CDR3 is 15 residues. CDR1 SGHKS and CDR2 YYEKEE come from the germline V gene (reference sequence). V shed 0 bases and J 5 bases; nucleotides not matched to a gene: 5. The DNA for the CDR3 is TGTGCCAGCAGCTTGGTGTGGACAGGGGAGGAGACCCAGTACTTC. Its translation: CASSLVWTGEETQYF.

Regarding this clone: Different DNA sequences within this sample yield the same CDR3. This chain joins TRBV5-4 and TRBJ2-7, with D possibly matching TRBD2 (6 bases). This CDR3 region has 13 residues. Trimming cost V 2 bases and J 3 bases, with 9 bases left between them. CDR1 is SGHNT, CDR2 YYREEE, per germline (reference sequence). CDR3 nucleotide sequence: TGTGCCAGCAGCTTCACCGGGAGCTACGAGCAGTACTTC. Protein: CASSFTGSYEQYF.